This entry is about one T cell receptor (beta chain). It has no known antigen specificity. There are no base qualities to consult, and no much larger clone falls within one base. The record originates from a study of blood T cells in healthy people across ages (dated by TCRdb to the mid-2010s). In the study overall: In model experiments, template switching captured roughly one uniquely barcoded TCR beta cDNA molecule for every two T cells. Age-related changes in TCR beta repertoire diversity were measured in the study by deep sequencing normalized with unique cDNA molecular identifiers. To avoid experimental bias, donors of different ages were spread randomly across the sequencing lanes. The study analyzed two additional independent replicas of 1 million unique cDNA reads from the same blood draw for two donors, one aged 18 to 30 and one aged 80 or older. The donors were divided into four age groups: young (average roughly 17 years), middle-aged (approximately 41), aged (62) and long-lived (roughly 88). General conclusions and limits of the study: Total diversity estimates from one million sequenced T cells were considered lower bounds and underestimates. There was a strong correlation between observed TCR beta diversity and the percentage of naive T cells measured by flow cytometry. Bulk unsorted PBMC profiling prevented conclusive comparison of naive and antigen-experienced compartments. Because the CMV infection status of the donors was unknown, age-related changes in expanded clonotypes may potentially have been confounded. Compared with the aged group, more naive CD4+ T cells, fewer expanded clones and increased TCR diversity were shown by the long-lived group, suggesting age selection. Observed TCR beta diversity per million T cells fell roughly linearly with age, and a significant reduction was already apparent by age roughly 40.

The library was made by 5' RACE. Sequencing took place on an Illumina HiSeq 2500. The second PCR ran for about 6 to 12 cycles and used a J-beta primer mix along with a sample-barcoded 5' primer. A template-switch 5' adaptor carrying 12 random nucleotides introduced a unique molecular identifier onto each TCR beta cDNA molecule. Each sample yielded at least 3 million CDR3-containing paired-end reads. First-strand cDNA was synthesized from all RNA with the Mint cDNA synthesis kit, primed by a TRBC-specific oligonucleotide. Following uracil-DNA glycosylase treatment, all cDNA underwent a first 18-cycle PCR with the universal primers M1SS and BC2_uni_R. Per the original workflow: Each sample was normalized by randomly selecting 1 million high-quality reads, each carrying a distinct molecular identifier. Reads sharing molecular identifiers were discarded rather than binned into consensus sequences. CDR3 identification, clonotype clustering and error correction used MiTCR with a Q25 quality threshold and the strictest error-elimination algorithm. Lower-bound total TCR beta diversity was estimated with a nonparametric unseen species model using Euler transformation. In TCRdb, the public reads were trimmed at Q25 with fastp and aligned with MiXCR, with productive beta chains retained. Rows are combined by CDR3 protein, so each entry shows the most common genes and DNA. TCRdb, rather than the study authors, made the V and J calls. Within this sample are about 1.8 million distinct CDR3 sequences, with 49% of them counted one time only. The leading ten clones occupy about 2.1% of the sample.

V trim: 0 bases; J trim: 7 bases; unmatched bases: 9. For CDR1 and CDR2, the germline V gene lists SGDLS and YYNGEE. The CDR3 holds 17 amino acids from the cysteine to the phenylalanine. CDR3 DNA is the only sequence kept; it has 51 bases, read in frame from the first base. Systemically healthy Caucasian individuals from Russia, some 40 in total and aged about 6 to 100 years, were included as donors. About 10 milliliters of peripheral blood were collected from each donor into EDTA-treated Vacutainer tubes. Ficoll-Paque density-gradient centrifugation was used to isolate PBMCs, with at least 6.5 million per sample. Trizol reagent was used to extract total RNA from the PBMCs, yielding at least 5.5 micrograms per sample. For every donor, an aliquot of PBMCs went through flow cytometry to measure the percentages of naive CD45RAhigh/CD27high T cells.

Rearrangement joined TRBV9 to TRBJ2-1, with 11 bases matching TRBD2. This receptor was obtained from a woman aged 35 to 49 in good health. The sample was blood. The sequenced DNA is TGTGCCAGCAGCGTAGATACTAGCGGGGGCGTTTTGAATGAGCAGTTCTTC. Its protein reads: CASSVDTSGGVLNEQFF. Full variable domain (CDR3 extended with the reference TRBV9 and TRBJ2-1 proteins): DSGVTQTPKHLITATGQRVTLRCSPRSGDLSVYWYQQSLDQGLQFLIQYYNGEERAKGNILERFSAQQFPDLHSELNLSSLELGDSALYFCASSVDTSGGVLNEQFFGPGTRLTVL.